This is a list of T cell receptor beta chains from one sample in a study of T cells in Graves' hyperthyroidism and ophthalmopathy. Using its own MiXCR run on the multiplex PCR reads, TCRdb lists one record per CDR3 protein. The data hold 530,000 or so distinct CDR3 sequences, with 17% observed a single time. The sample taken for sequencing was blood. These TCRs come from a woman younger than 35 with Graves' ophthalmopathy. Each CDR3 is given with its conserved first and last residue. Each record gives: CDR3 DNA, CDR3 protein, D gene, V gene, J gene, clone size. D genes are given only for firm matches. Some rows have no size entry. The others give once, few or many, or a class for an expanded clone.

TGCAGCGTTGAAGATTGGGGCGACTACGGTGGGGCCAACGTCCTGACTTTC	CSVEDWGDYGGANVLTF	.	TRBV29-1	TRBJ2-6	.
TGTGCCAGCATTAAAGGGCAGGCTAATGAAAAACTGTTTTTT	CASIKGQANEKLFF	.	TRBV6-2/TRBV6-3	TRBJ1-4	.
TGTGCCAGCAGCTTAGTCAGTTCTGAAGCTTTCTTT	CASSLVSSEAFF	.	TRBV7-9	TRBJ1-1	few
TGTGCCAGCAGTTACTCGGGGCCGGGACAAGGGCCCTACGAGCAGTACTTC	CASSYSGPGQGPYEQYF	.	TRBV6-5	TRBJ2-7	.
TGTGCCAGCAGTTACGGGGAGGGCCTGGGAGGCTACACCTTC	CASSYGEGLGGYTF	.	TRBV6-6	TRBJ1-2	few
TGTGCCAGCAGCCCCCGACTCTTGAACACTGAAGCTTTCTTT	CASSPRLLNTEAFF	.	TRBV9	TRBJ1-1	.
TGTGCCAGCAGCCCCGAGCGCCATGAAAAACTGTTTTTT	CASSPERHEKLFF	.	TRBV7-9	TRBJ1-4	few
TGCGCCAGCAGCCGATCAGCGGGACTAGCGGGAGGGAACGATGAGCAGTTCTTC	CASSRSAGLAGGNDEQFF	TRBD2	TRBV4-3	TRBJ2-1	few
TGTGCCAGCAGCTTAGGGGGGGGGCGCTATGGCTACACCTTC	CASSLGGGRYGYTF	.	TRBV7-9	TRBJ1-2	.
TGTGCCAGCTCACGACAGGGGGCGAACTATGGCTACACCTTC	CASSRQGANYGYTF	TRBD1	TRBV18	TRBJ1-2	many
TGTGCCAGCAGGCACCCCCCAGCTAGCGGGGCCCACGAGCAGTACTTC	CASRHPPASGAHEQYF	TRBD2	TRBV6-1	TRBJ2-7	many
TGTGCCAGCAGCTTAGTGTACAGAACATACGAGCAGTACTTC	CASSLVYRTYEQYF	.	TRBV11-2	TRBJ2-7	many
TGTGCCAGCAGTCCCCTCCTCGGGGGGAACACCTACAATGAGCAGTTCTTC	CASSPLLGGNTYNEQFF	TRBD2	TRBV27	TRBJ2-1	many
TGTGCCAGCAGTTTCGTCCTAGCGGGAGCGGGCACAGATACGCAGTATTTT	CASSFVLAGAGTDTQYF	TRBD2	TRBV12-3/TRBV12-4	TRBJ2-3	.
TGCAGTGCTAGTAGCCCAGATACGCAGTATTTT	CSASSPDTQYF	.	TRBV20-1	TRBJ2-3	many
TGTGCCAGCAGCGGACAGGGGGCGGGGGAGCAGTACTTC	CASSGQGAGEQYF	TRBD1	TRBV6-2/TRBV6-3	TRBJ2-7	many
TGCAGTGCTAGGAAAGTTCGACTAGCGGTTCCTCCCTGCGAGCAGTACTTC	CSARKVRLAVPPCEQYF	TRBD2	TRBV20-1	TRBJ2-7	few
TGCAGTGCCCTACAGGGTGCAACAGATACGCAGTATTTT	CSALQGATDTQYF	.	TRBV20-1	TRBJ2-3	many
TGCAGTGCTAGAGATTGGACTAGCGGGAGACCAGATACGCAGTATTTT	CSARDWTSGRPDTQYF	TRBD2	TRBV20-1	TRBJ2-3	many
TGTGCCAGCAGACTAGCGGGAGGGAGCTCCTACAATGAGCAGTTCTTC	CASRLAGGSSYNEQFF	TRBD2	TRBV27	TRBJ2-1	.
TGCAGTGCTAGAGCACAGGGTGGAACTGGCTACACCTTC	CSARAQGGTGYTF	.	TRBV20-1	TRBJ1-2	many
TGTGCCAGCAGTTTATCTCTCGCTGAGACAGGGCAGCAAGAGACCCAGTACTTC	CASSLSLAETGQQETQYF	TRBD1	TRBV28	TRBJ2-5	many